The text below deals with one TCR beta chain. As yet, its antigen is unknown. Deletions cut 3 bases from V and 4 bases from J, with 8 bases between. CDR3 length: 12 amino acids. The germline V gene has CDR1 GTSNPN and CDR2 SVGIG (reference sequence). This entry comes from a study of shared clonotypes between healthy human individuals. Study background: Samples came from two female and a few male donors aged 18 to 49. Findings of the study overall: Larger estimated richness was generally seen in naive subsets than in memory subsets. Non-shared clonotypes had lower generation probabilities than clonotypes shared by all four sorted-subset donors.

Each cell subset's genomic DNA was divided evenly among several immunoSEQ plates. Generated by immunoSEQ multiplex PCR, the TCRdb table keeps only in-frame clones and is missing some. The sample records fewer than 1.4 million clones, 70% to 80% being singletons. This clonotype was obtained from a man aged 18 to 30 in good health. Some clones in this sample may be carry-over from other donors' samples. The chain recombines TRBV30 with TRBJ2-3; D is undetermined. The sample was memory CD4+ T cells from PBMCs. Noted subset: CD45RA-negative fraction. DNA of the CDR3: TGTGCCTGGAGCCTGAACTCAGATACGCAGTATTTT. It yields the protein CAWSLNSDTQYF.